The clone carrying this TCR beta chain has at least ten counts. Its target is unknown. CDR3 length equals 14 residues. V lost 4 bases to trimming and J lost 0 bases, with 8 bases between them. CDR1 is MNHEY, CDR2 SVGAGI, per germline. RNA transcripts yielded amplified TCR beta CDR3 regions. An initial RT-PCR round employing HTBI primers preceded a second-round multiplex PCR. TCRdb ran MiXCR on the multiplex PCR reads and lists one entry per CDR3 protein. The table has 350,000 to 450,000 distinct CDR3 sequences, about a sixth seen once. The sample belongs to a study of Graves' ophthalmopathy and Graves' hyperthyroidism. Study-level results: The model predicted ophthalmopathy progression with over 60% sensitivity and around 72% specificity. Appearing in blood as well were most expanded thyroid clonotypes above 0.001 frequency.

Patients were left out if they had other autoimmune diseases, uncontrolled infections, pregnancy or lactation. Fresh peripheral blood (more than 9 ml) yielded the PBMCs. J is TRBJ2-3 and V is TRBV6-5; TRBD2 is a possible D gene (6 bases). Sequencing was done on a sample of peripheral blood. The clonotype originates from a young woman with Graves' ophthalmopathy. The CDR3 DNA sequence: TGTGCCAGCAGTTTAGCGGCTAGCACAGATACGCAGTATTTT. This sequence encodes CASSLAASTDTQYF.